The 9 T cell receptor beta chains in this list originate from one sample, sequenced in a study of blood T cell repertoires in COVID-19. Profiling relied on immunoSEQ multiplex PCR, and the TCRdb table lists in-frame clones only, not all of them. The data hold about 130,000 clones, with 84% observed a single time. The sample was peripheral blood. All receptors derive from a woman aged 55-69 years with acute or convalescent COVID-19.

The rearrangement links TRBV2 to TRBJ1-1; possible D gene TRBD1, 5 bases. CDR1 is SNHLY and CDR2 is FYNNEI in the germline V gene. The CDR3 extends over 16 amino acids. The germline V and J ends were trimmed by 6 bases and 0 bases, with 17 bases remaining between them. This chain's CDR3 is CASRPRSGVMNTEAFF. CDR3 nucleotides: TGTGCCAGCAGACCCAGATCGGGGGTGATGAACACTGAAGCTTTCTTT.

The chain combines TRBV5-8 with TRBJ2-3; TRBD2 is a possible D gene (5 bases). Trimming left V 4 bases short and J 2 bases short, with 8 bases between. The CDR3 has 13 residues. Germline V lookup: CDR1 SGHTS, CDR2 YDEGEE. CDR3 bases: TGTGCCAGCAGCCGGACTCCCACAGATACGCAGTATTTT. It specifies CASSRTPTDTQYF.

V usage is TRBV3-1 (or the pseudogene TRBV3-2) and J usage is TRBJ1-6; D unclear. The CDR3 sequence is 13 residues long. Per germline, CDR1 LGHDT and CDR2 YNNKEL (reference sequence). V lost 8 bases and J 10 bases, leaving 15 bases between the germline ends. The CDR3 DNA follows: TGTGCCAGCGGTGAGTTGGGTAGCTCACCCCTCCACTTT. Encoded protein: CASGELGSSPLHF.

The chain is built from TRBV12-3 or TRBV12-4 and TRBJ1-1; D is perhaps TRBD1 (5 bases). V shed 2 bases and J shed 12 bases, with 16 bases lying between them. The CDR3 contains 13 residues. The CDR3 spells CASSLQGNSQTFF. CDR3 DNA sequence: TGTGCCAGCAGTTTACAGGGTAATTCTCAGACTTTCTTT.

The rearrangement links TRBV5-1 to TRBJ2-7; D possibly corresponds to TRBD2 (6 bases). The V end was cut by 2 bases, the J end by 7 bases, with 10 bases between. The germline CDR1 and CDR2 sequences are SGHRS and YFSETQ. This CDR3 is 12 amino acids long. This CDR3 is CASSLGGWEQYF. CDR3 DNA: TGCGCCAGCAGCTTAGGAGGGTGGGAGCAGTACTTC.

This sequence joins TRBV5-1 and TRBJ2-5, with D maybe TRBD2 (6 bases). Germline loops: CDR1 SGHRS, CDR2 YFSETQ. V lost 4 bases and J 5 bases, leaving 15 bases between the germline ends. This CDR3 is 14 amino acids long. CDR3 in DNA: TGCGCCAGCAGCACCGGGGGTAGGGCGGAGACCCAGTACTTC. Protein sequence: CASSTGGRAETQYF.

This clone was recorded only once. The rearrangement links TRBV30 to TRBJ2-3; 9 bases fit TRBD2. Germline CDR1 and CDR2: GTSNPN and SVGIG (reference sequence). The CDR3 has 16 residues. Trimming removed 1 base from V and 4 bases from J; junction bases left unmatched: 9. The CDR3 region has the DNA TGTGCCTGGAGTGCGACTAGCGGTGTTAGGTCAGATACGCAGTATTTT. Translated: CAWSATSGVRSDTQYF. Full variable domain (rest looked up from reference TRBV30 and TRBJ2-3): SQTIHQWPATLVQPVGSPLSLECTVEGTSNPNLYWYRQAAGRGLQLLFYSVGIGQISSEVPQNLSASRPQDRQFILSSKKLLLSDSGFYLCAWSATSGVRSDTQYFGPGTRLTVL.

This chain uses TRBV5-5 with TRBJ1-4; D remains unclear. From germline, CDR1 is SGHKS and CDR2 YYEKEE (reference sequence). There are 15 residues in the CDR3. V was pared by 3 bases and J by 0 bases, with 9 bases between. CDR3 in DNA: TGTGCCAGCAGCTCCGAGGGTGCAACTAATGAAAAACTGTTTTTT. It is translated as CASSSEGATNEKLFF.

The chain combines TRBV4-1 with TRBJ2-1, with D hard to call. Between the trimmed V and J ends, which lost 2 bases and 6 bases, there was a span of 14 bases. Germline V gene data show CDR1 as MGHRA and CDR2 as YSYEKL. This CDR3 contains 15 residues. The CDR3 sequence is CASSQQVPTSNEQFF. Written as DNA, the CDR3 is TGCGCCAGCAGCCAACAGGTCCCGACAAGCAATGAGCAGTTCTTC.